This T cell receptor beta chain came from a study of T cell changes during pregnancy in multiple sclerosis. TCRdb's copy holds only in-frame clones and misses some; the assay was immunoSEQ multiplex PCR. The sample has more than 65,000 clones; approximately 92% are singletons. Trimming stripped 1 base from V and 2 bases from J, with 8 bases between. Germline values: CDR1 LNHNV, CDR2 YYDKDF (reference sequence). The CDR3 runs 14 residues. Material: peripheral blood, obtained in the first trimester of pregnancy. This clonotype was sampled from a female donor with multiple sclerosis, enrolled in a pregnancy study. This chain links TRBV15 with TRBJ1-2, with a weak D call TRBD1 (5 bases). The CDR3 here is CATSRVGGNYGYTF. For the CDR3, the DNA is TGTGCCACCAGCAGAGTCGGGGGAAACTATGGCTACACCTTC.